The sequence of this T cell receptor beta chain was determined in a study of Ad26.COV2.S vaccination and SARS-CoV-2 variants. About the study: Vaccine-arm donor from the placebo-controlled COV1001 Ad26.COV2.S trial.

Treatment described: around 19 received Ad26.COV2.S at low or high dose, single or two shots; about 5 received placebo; per-sample allocation not given. The samples were gathered on day 63 after the first injection of vaccine or placebo. The protocol was immunoSEQ multiplex PCR, while the TCRdb copy is restricted to in-frame clones and leaves out a portion. The sample yields 350,000 to 450,000 clones, 92% seen once. Germline CDR1 GTSNPN, CDR2 SVGIG (reference sequence). This CDR3 comprises 18 residues. V was shortened by 2 bases and J by 5 bases, with 27 bases between the two germline ends. The sequence was obtained from a person aged 18-60 years who received the Ad26.COV2.S COVID-19 vaccine or a placebo. The sequencing here drew on peripheral blood, taken in a trial of Ad26.COV2.S vaccine versus placebo. V and J are TRBV30 and TRBJ2-5, with TRBD1 as a possible D gene (6 bases). CDR3 in DNA: TGTGCCTGGAGTTCCCCCGGGCCGGGACGCAGGGGAGTCGAGACCCAGTACTTC. This translates into CAWSSPGPGRRGVETQYF.